This TCR beta chain was obtained from a study of shared clonotypes between healthy human individuals. Some clones are missing from TCRdb's copy, which holds only in-frame ones; the method was immunoSEQ multiplex PCR. The table includes approximately 2.5 million clones, 93% detected once. The CDR3 is made up of 15 amino acids. V lost 4 bases and J lost 1, with 12 bases in between. CDR1 and CDR2 (germline): SGHTA, FQGTGA. The clonotype originates from a young man in good health. Some clones in this sample may be carry-over from other donors' samples. Material: naive CD4+ T cells from PBMCs. Subset denoted: CD45RA+ positively selected. V and J are TRBV7-3 and TRBJ2-3, with D perhaps matching TRBD2 (6 bases). CDR3 nucleotide sequence: TGTGCCAGCAGCTCTCGAGGCGGGGGCACAGATACGCAGTATTTT. Translated, it gives CASSSRGGGTDTQYF.